This is a list of T cell receptor beta chains from one sample in a study of shared clonotypes between healthy human individuals. Sequencing used immunoSEQ multiplex PCR; TCRdb keeps in-frame clones, though not all of them. The sample includes 950,000 to 1,300,000 clones, about 76% of them seen just once. Material for sequencing was memory CD4+ T cells sorted from blood. These receptors originate from a man aged 18 to 30 in good health. CDR3s include the opening cysteine and the closing phenylalanine or tryptophan. The order of the fields is clone size, J gene, D gene, V gene, CDR3 protein, CDR3 DNA. The D gene is left open where the match is weak. Only part of the rows carry a size: once, few, many, or a class if the clone is expanded.

>.|TRBJ2-7|TRBD2|TRBV11-2
CASSSRLARTYEQYF
TGTGCCAGCAGCTCGAGACTAGCGAGAACCTACGAGCAGTACTTC
>.|TRBJ2-3|.|TRBV2
CARGKPAFSTDTQYF
TGTGCCAGGGGGAAGCCGGCGTTTAGCACAGATACGCAGTATTTT
>few|TRBJ2-1|.|TRBV2
CASRGMGYNEQFF
TGTGCCAGCAGGGGGATGGGATACAATGAGCAGTTCTTC
>.|TRBJ1-2|.|TRBV29-1
CSGTDATGSVNGYTF
TGCAGCGGAACGGACGCCACGGGTTCGGTAAATGGCTACACCTTC
>.|TRBJ1-1|.|TRBV29-1
CSVEQGRGTEAFF
TGCAGCGTGGAACAGGGAAGGGGGACTGAAGCTTTCTTT
>few|TRBJ1-6|.|TRBV18
CASSPVGAVSNSPLHF
TGTGCCAGCTCACCAGTGGGGGCTGTATCGAATTCACCCCTCCACTTT
>.|TRBJ2-3|TRBD1|TRBV6-1
CASKGQNTDTQYF
TGTGCCAGTAAGGGACAGAACACAGATACGCAGTATTTT
>.|TRBJ2-2|TRBD1|TRBV14
CASSSPSETGQRTGELFF
TGTGCCAGCAGCTCTCCCTCGGAGACAGGGCAAAGAACCGGGGAGCTGTTTTTT
>many|TRBJ2-7|.|TRBV12-2
CASRLRRESEGYEQYF
TGTGCAAGTCGCTTAAGGAGGGAATCCGAGGGCTACGAGCAGTACTTC
>few|TRBJ2-3|.|TRBV5-1
CASSQMGDKDTQYF
TGCGCCAGCAGCCAAATGGGGGATAAAGATACGCAGTATTTT
>few|TRBJ1-2|TRBD1|TRBV11-3
CASSHRHRGIGYTF
TGTGCCAGCAGCCATAGGCACAGGGGGATTGGCTACACCTTC
>.|TRBJ2-7|TRBD1|TRBV29-1
CSATGGGGQDEQYF
TGCAGCGCAACAGGGGGCGGGGGACAAGACGAGCAGTACTTC
>.|TRBJ2-7|.|TRBV6-6
CASLAGYEQYF
TGTGCCAGCCTCGCGGGTTACGAGCAGTACTTC
>once|TRBJ2-2|TRBD2|TRBV29-1
CSVRSGGNTGELFF
TGCAGCGTCCGTAGCGGGGGGAACACCGGGGAGCTGTTTTTT
>.|TRBJ1-2|.|TRBV28
CASSFRFARYGYTF
TGTGCCAGCAGTTTCCGGTTTGCGCGCTATGGCTACACCTTC
>.|TRBJ1-1|.|TRBV10-3
CAISWGGGEAFF
TGTGCCATCAGTTGGGGGGGCGGAGAAGCTTTCTTT
>many|TRBJ1-1|.|TRBV7-9
CASSPRTYRNTEAFF
TGTGCCAGCAGCCCTCGGACATATCGGAACACTGAAGCTTTCTTT
>.|TRBJ2-5|.|TRBV13
CASSNSSEDSGETQYF
TGTGCCAGCAGCAACAGCTCGGAAGATTCAGGGGAGACCCAGTACTTC